The clone carrying this T cell receptor (beta chain) was detected many times. What it recognizes is unknown. From germline, CDR1 is SGHAT and CDR2 FQDESV (reference sequence). V lost 1 base and J lost 4, with 17 bases in between. This CDR3 is built from 17 residues. It was cDNA, reverse transcribed from extracted RNA, that served as the sequencing template. This table comes from immunoSEQ multiplex PCR, and its TCRdb copy is limited to in-frame clones, with some not included. The table includes fewer than 250,000 clones, more than 30% detected once. These data are taken from a study of CD8+ T cells in alopecia areata. The treatment is: oral pan-JAK inhibitor, 5-10 mg twice daily. It was from alopecia areata patients that lesional scalp punch biopsies and peripheral blood were collected. PBMCs yielded sorted CD4+ and CD8+ T cells. Regarding the study as a whole: Scalp clonality, together with expanded CD8+ clones among the top 100, fell significantly with tofacitinib. Sequence data from scalp samples additionally include resident alphabeta T cells of normal skin.

The sequenced sample was CD4+ T cells sorted from blood, obtained at approximately week 34, from a patient treated with tofacitinib. The sequence was collected from a human donor with alopecia areata. V gene TRBV11-1 combines with J gene TRBJ2-1, with D uncertain. The CDR3 sequence: CASSLERPSVEYNEQFF. CDR3 bases: TGTGCCAGCAGCTTAGAGCGCCCGTCAGTGGAGTACAATGAGCAGTTCTTC.